The entry below gives a single T cell receptor beta chain sequence along with its context. The antigen is unknown. The CDR3 contains 14 residues. Germline CDR1 is SGHTA and CDR2 is FQGTGA. The sample belongs to a study of CXCR3-negative and CXCR3-positive naive CD8 T cells. Study observations and caveats: CXCR3-positive naive cells had more hydrophobic TRB CDR3s than CXCR3-negative naive cells. Once cells were cryopreserved, CXCR3 expression went down partly, and most assays used fresh PBMCs.

TRB cDNA was prepared as libraries by UMI-labeled 5' RACE. TCRdb re-called the 5' RACE reads and shows each CDR3 protein once, DNA omitted. The sample is made up of about 89,000 distinct CDR3 sequences, and the top ten hold about 1.1% of it. The sequenced material came from naive CXCR3+ CD8+ T cells from blood. Stated subset: CD45RO-CCR7+CD27+CD95- naive CD8+ T cells expressing CXCR3 (TNR3+). This receptor was obtained from a human donor in good health. Some clones in this sample may be carry-over from other donors' samples. The rearrangement links TRBV7-3 to TRBJ2-1. The chain's CDR3 is CASSLTGSANEQFF.